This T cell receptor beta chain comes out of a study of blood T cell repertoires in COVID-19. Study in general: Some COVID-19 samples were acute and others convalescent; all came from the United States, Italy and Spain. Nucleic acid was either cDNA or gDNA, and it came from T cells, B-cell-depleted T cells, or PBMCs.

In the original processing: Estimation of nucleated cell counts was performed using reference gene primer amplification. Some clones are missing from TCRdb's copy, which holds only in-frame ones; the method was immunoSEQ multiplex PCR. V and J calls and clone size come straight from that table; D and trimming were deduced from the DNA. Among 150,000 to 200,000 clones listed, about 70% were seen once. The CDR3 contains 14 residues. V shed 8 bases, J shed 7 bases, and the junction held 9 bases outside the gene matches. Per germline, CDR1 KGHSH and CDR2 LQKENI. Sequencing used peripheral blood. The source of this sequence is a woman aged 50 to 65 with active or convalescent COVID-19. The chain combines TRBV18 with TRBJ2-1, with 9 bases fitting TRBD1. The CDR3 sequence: CASRLQGAQNEQFF. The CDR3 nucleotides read TGTGCCAGCCGACTACAGGGGGCGCAGAATGAGCAGTTCTTC.